This T cell receptor (beta chain) was identified in a study of radiation and T cells in renal cell carcinoma. Treatment described: treatment-naive control, cytoreductive nephrectomy. Profiled with immunoSEQ multiplex PCR; TCRdb holds only in-frame clones, not every one. The data show some 8,400 clones, 55% to 70% seen once. CDR1 and CDR2 (germline): MDHEN, SYDVKM. The CDR3 has 15 amino acids. Deletions cut 7 bases from V and 4 bases from J, with 19 bases between. The chain joins TRBV28 to TRBJ1-2; D perhaps matches TRBD1 (6 bases). This TCR was sampled from a man aged 55-75 years with renal cell carcinoma. The material sequenced was tumor tissue, taken from a patient whose treatment was nephrectomy without radiotherapy. As DNA, the CDR3 is TGTGCCAGCAATGAGGGGGGGCCAGGGGTCTATGGCTACACCTTC. Encoded protein: CASNEGGPGVYGYTF.